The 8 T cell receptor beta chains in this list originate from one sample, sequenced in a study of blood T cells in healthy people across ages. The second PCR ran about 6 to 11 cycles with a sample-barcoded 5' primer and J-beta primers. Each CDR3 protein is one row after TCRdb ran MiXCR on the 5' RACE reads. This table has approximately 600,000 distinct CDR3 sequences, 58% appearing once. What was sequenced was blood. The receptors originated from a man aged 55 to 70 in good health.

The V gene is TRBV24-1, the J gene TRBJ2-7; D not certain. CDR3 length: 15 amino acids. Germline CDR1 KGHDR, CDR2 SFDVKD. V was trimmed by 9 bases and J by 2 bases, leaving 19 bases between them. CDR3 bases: TGTGCCACCCATCAAGGGATCTCAGACCCCTACGAGCAGTACTTC. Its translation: CATHQGISDPYEQYF.

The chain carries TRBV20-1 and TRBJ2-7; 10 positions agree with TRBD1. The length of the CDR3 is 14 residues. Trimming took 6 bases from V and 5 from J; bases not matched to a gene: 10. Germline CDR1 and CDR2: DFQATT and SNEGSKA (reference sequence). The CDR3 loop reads CSALTLTGGDEQYF. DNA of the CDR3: TGCAGTGCCTTAACATTGACAGGGGGCGACGAGCAGTACTTC.

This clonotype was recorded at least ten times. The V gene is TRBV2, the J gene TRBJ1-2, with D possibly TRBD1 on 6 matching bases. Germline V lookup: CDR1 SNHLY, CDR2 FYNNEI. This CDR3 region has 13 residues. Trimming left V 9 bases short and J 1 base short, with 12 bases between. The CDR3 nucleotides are TGTGCCAGTCAGGACAGCCTTAACTATGGCTACACCTTC. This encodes CASQDSLNYGYTF.

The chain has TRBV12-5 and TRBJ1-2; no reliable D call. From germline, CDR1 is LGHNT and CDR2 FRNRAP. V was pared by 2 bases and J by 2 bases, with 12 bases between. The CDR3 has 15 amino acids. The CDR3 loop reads CASGLSGGWNYGYTF. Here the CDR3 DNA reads TGTGCTAGTGGTTTGTCGGGAGGGTGGAACTATGGCTACACCTTC. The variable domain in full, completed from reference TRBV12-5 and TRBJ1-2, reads DARVTQTPRHKVTEMGQEVTMRCQPILGHNTVFWYRQTMMQGLELLAYFRNRAPLDDSGMPKDRFSAEMPDATLATLKIQPSEPRDSAVYFCASGLSGGWNYGYTFGSGTRLTVV.

The CDR3 DNA follows: TGCAGCGGGGTAGCCAAAAACATTCAGTACTTC. Encoded protein: CSGVAKNIQYF. The chain uses TRBV29-1 and TRBJ2-4; D remains unclear. Trimming removed 7 bases from V and 0 bases from J, with 4 bases in between. Per the germline V gene, CDR1 is SQVTM and CDR2 is ANQGSEA. The CDR3 is 11 residues long.

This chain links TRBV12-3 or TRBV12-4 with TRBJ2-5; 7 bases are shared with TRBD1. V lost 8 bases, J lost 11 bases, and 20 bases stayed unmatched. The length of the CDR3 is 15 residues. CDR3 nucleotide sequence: TGTGCCAGCGGGGGCGAACAGGGGCCCTACACTGAGCAGTACTTC. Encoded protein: CASGGEQGPYTEQYF.

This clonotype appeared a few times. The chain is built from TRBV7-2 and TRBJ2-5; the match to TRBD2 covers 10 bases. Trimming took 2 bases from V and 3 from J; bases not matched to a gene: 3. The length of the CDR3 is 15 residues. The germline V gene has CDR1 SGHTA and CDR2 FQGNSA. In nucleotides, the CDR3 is TGTGCCAGCAGCTTAAGCGGGGGGGCAAAAGAGACCCAGTACTTC. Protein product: CASSLSGGAKETQYF.

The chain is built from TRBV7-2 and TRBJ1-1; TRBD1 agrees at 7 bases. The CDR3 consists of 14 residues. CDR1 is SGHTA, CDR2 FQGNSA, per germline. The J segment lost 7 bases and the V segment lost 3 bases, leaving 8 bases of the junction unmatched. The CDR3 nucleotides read TGTGCCAGCAGCTTGACCCGGGACAGTCGTGAAGCTTTCTTT. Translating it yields CASSLTRDSREAFF. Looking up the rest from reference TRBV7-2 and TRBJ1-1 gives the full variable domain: GAGVSQSPSNKVTEKGKDVELRCDPISGHTALYWYRQSLGQGLEFLIYFQGNSAPDKSGLPSDRFSAERTGGSVSTLTIQRTQQEDSAVYLCASSLTRDSREAFFGQGTRLTVV.